This T cell receptor beta chain was captured in a study of cytomegalovirus exposure and HLA in healthy donors. As concerns this clone: No antigen is known for it.

Findings and caveats of the study: A few of the chains that were CMV-associated were confirmed in vitro to be specific for CMV antigens.

Clones were sequenced by immunoSEQ multiplex PCR, and TCRdb holds only the in-frame ones, with some missing. The sample shows around 200,000 clones, around 80% of them seen only once. The CDR3 extends over 14 amino acids. Per the germline V gene, CDR1 is KGHSH and CDR2 is LQKENI. J gave up 4 bases and V 5 bases, and 4 bases lay outside the gene matches. V is TRBV18 and J is TRBJ2-3; TRBD1 agrees at 9 bases. Sequenced: PBMCs. This receptor was identified in a woman under 40 in good health and CMV-seronegative. The CDR3 loop reads CASSSRDRADTQYF. CDR3 nucleotide sequence: TGTGCCAGCTCATCCCGGGACAGGGCAGATACGCAGTATTTT.